This T cell receptor (beta chain) was recovered during a study of cytomegalovirus exposure and HLA in healthy donors. Findings of the study overall: Most sequenced TCRs were rare (though some public TCRs occurred in many donors).

Of note for this clone: Antigen: not known.

Germline CDR1 reads LNHDA; CDR2 reads SQIVND (reference sequence). This CDR3 is 15 amino acids long. Trimming took 3 bases from V and 0 from J; bases not matched to a gene: 5. Sequenced by immunoSEQ multiplex PCR; TCRdb stores in-frame clones only, minus some. The profile shows 40,000 to 55,000 clones, under 95% of them singletons. The sequenced sample was PBMCs. This TCR came from a woman younger than 30 in good health and CMV-seronegative. This chain joins TRBV19 and TRBJ2-7; TRBD1 agrees at 7 bases. In DNA, the CDR3 is TGTGCCAGTAGTATTGAAGGGGGCGCCTCCTACGAGCAGTACTTC. It yields the protein CASSIEGGASYEQYF.